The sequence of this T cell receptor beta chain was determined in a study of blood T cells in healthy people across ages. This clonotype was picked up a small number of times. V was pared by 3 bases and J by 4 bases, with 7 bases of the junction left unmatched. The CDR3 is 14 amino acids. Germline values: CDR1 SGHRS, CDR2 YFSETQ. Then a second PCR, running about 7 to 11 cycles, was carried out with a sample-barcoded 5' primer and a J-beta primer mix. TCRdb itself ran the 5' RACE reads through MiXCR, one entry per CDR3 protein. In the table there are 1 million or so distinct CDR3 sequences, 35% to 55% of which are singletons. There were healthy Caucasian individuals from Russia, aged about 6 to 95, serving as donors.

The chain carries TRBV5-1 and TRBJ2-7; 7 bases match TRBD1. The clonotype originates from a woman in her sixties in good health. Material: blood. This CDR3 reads CASSWSGQLYEQYF. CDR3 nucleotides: TGCGCCAGCAGCTGGTCGGGACAGCTATACGAGCAGTACTTC. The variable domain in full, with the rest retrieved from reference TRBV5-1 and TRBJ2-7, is KAGVTQTPRYLIKTRGQQVTLSCSPISGHRSVSWYQQTPGQGLQFLFEYFSETQRNKGNFPGRFSGRQFSNSRSEMNVSTLELGDSALYLCASSWSGQLYEQYFGPGTRLTVT.